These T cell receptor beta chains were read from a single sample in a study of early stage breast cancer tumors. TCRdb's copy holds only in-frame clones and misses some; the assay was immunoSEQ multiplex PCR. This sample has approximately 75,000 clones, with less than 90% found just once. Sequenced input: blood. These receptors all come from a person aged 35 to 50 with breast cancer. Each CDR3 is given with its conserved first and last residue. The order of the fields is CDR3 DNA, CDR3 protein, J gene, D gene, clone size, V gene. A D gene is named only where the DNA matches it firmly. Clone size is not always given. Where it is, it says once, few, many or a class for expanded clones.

DNA: TGTGCCAGTAGGAACGACAGGTCCGTCTATGGCTACACCTTC
CDR3: CASRNDRSVYGYTF
J: TRBJ1-2
D: NA
size: NA
V: TRBV19

DNA: TGCAGCGCCGGGACAGGGACGGGGGGCGAGCAGTACTTC
CDR3: CSAGTGTGGEQYF
J: TRBJ2-7
D: TRBD1
size: NA
V: TRBV29-1

DNA: TGTGCCAGCAGCGTTTCTTCTGGTCAGCCCCAGCATTTT
CDR3: CASSVSSGQPQHF
J: TRBJ1-5
D: NA
size: NA
V: TRBV9

DNA: TGTGCCTGGAGTCTCTACTACGAGCAGTACTTC
CDR3: CAWSLYYEQYF
J: TRBJ2-7
D: NA
size: NA
V: TRBV30

DNA: TGTGCCACCTCCTGGAATGAGCAGTTCTTC
CDR3: CATSWNEQFF
J: TRBJ2-1
D: NA
size: NA
V: TRBV7-9

DNA: TGTGCCAGCTCGGGCGAGACGGTGTACACCGGGGAGCTGTTTTTT
CDR3: CASSGETVYTGELFF
J: TRBJ2-2
D: NA
size: NA
V: TRBV2

DNA: TGTGCCAGCAGCTTTACCGCCCATGAGCAAAATGAGCAGTTCTTC
CDR3: CASSFTAHEQNEQFF
J: TRBJ2-1
D: NA
size: NA
V: TRBV7-3

DNA: TGTGCCAGCAGCCAGGGACTAAAAAACACCGGGGAGCTGTTTTTT
CDR3: CASSQGLKNTGELFF
J: TRBJ2-2
D: TRBD2
size: NA
V: TRBV7-6

DNA: TGTGCCAGGAACGTGGCCCGAGGCTACGAGCAGTACTTC
CDR3: CARNVARGYEQYF
J: TRBJ2-7
D: NA
size: few
V: TRBV6-1

DNA: TGTGCCAGCAGTCCTCTAGCGGACTACGAGCAGTACTTC
CDR3: CASSPLADYEQYF
J: TRBJ2-7
D: TRBD2
size: once
V: TRBV28

DNA: TGTGCCAGCGCCGGGACTAGCGACGCGAACACCGGGGAGCTGTTTTTT
CDR3: CASAGTSDANTGELFF
J: TRBJ2-2
D: TRBD2
size: NA
V: TRBV6-4

DNA: TGTGCCAGCAGCTTAGAACTAGCGGTAGGTGAGCAGTTCTTC
CDR3: CASSLELAVGEQFF
J: TRBJ2-1
D: TRBD2
size: NA
V: TRBV7-9

DNA: TGTGCCAGCACCATAGACAGTGAAGCTTTCTTT
CDR3: CASTIDSEAFF
J: TRBJ1-1
D: NA
size: NA
V: TRBV7-9

DNA: TGTGCCATCAGTGTGACAGGGGCGGACACCGGGGAGCTGTTTTTT
CDR3: CAISVTGADTGELFF
J: TRBJ2-2
D: TRBD1
size: NA
V: TRBV10-3

DNA: TGTGCCAGCAGTCCAATTATCAGGTCACGGGGGGAGACCCAGTACTTC
CDR3: CASSPIIRSRGETQYF
J: TRBJ2-5
D: NA
size: NA
V: TRBV27

DNA: TGTGCCAGCAGTTCTTCACCTTGGCAGGGTAACACTGAAGCTTTCTTT
CDR3: CASSSSPWQGNTEAFF
J: TRBJ1-1
D: NA
size: NA
V: TRBV27

DNA: TGTGCCAGCGGGACAGGGTCGCGGGCTAATGAAAAACTGTTTTTT
CDR3: CASGTGSRANEKLFF
J: TRBJ1-4
D: TRBD1
size: NA
V: TRBV19

DNA: TGTGCCAGCAGTGAAAACTCGAACACTGAAGCTTTCTTT
CDR3: CASSENSNTEAFF
J: TRBJ1-1
D: NA
size: NA
V: TRBV2

DNA: TGTGCCAGCAGCCCTGGGGGGGGAACGAGCAACTCCTACAATGAGCAGTTCTTC
CDR3: CASSPGGGTSNSYNEQFF
J: TRBJ2-1
D: TRBD2
size: NA
V: TRBV5-5

DNA: TGCGCCAGTTCTGACAGGAACTCCTACAATGAGCAGTTCTTC
CDR3: CASSDRNSYNEQFF
J: TRBJ2-1
D: NA
size: few
V: TRBV5-1

DNA: TGTGCCAGCAAAGGGGATAATCAGCCCCAGCATTTT
CDR3: CASKGDNQPQHF
J: TRBJ1-5
D: NA
size: NA
V: TRBV28

DNA: TGTGCCAGCAGCTTAGGAAGGGGCGAAAACTATGGCTACACCTTC
CDR3: CASSLGRGENYGYTF
J: TRBJ1-2
D: NA
size: NA
V: TRBV7-8

DNA: TGTGCCAGCATCCTCACGGGGTACACTGAAGCTTTCTTT
CDR3: CASILTGYTEAFF
J: TRBJ1-1
D: NA
size: once
V: TRBV7-9

DNA: TGTGCCAGTATTAGTGGGGGGGCAAATGAAAAACTGTTTTTT
CDR3: CASISGGANEKLFF
J: TRBJ1-4
D: NA
size: NA
V: TRBV19

DNA: TGTGCCAGCAGTCAAGGGGTTGTGAGTGGCAATCAGCCCCAGCATTTT
CDR3: CASSQGVVSGNQPQHF
J: TRBJ1-5
D: NA
size: NA
V: TRBV7-8

DNA: TGCGCCAGCGGACCCTACGAGCAGTACTTC
CDR3: CASGPYEQYF
J: TRBJ2-7
D: NA
size: few
V: TRBV10-1

DNA: TGTGCCAGCAGGGGGATAAGGGCCGACGAGCAGTACTTC
CDR3: CASRGIRADEQYF
J: TRBJ2-7
D: NA
size: few
V: TRBV2

DNA: TGTGCCAGCAGTTCCGGGACAGGGGGCGCGAAGGAAAAACTGTTTTTT
CDR3: CASSSGTGGAKEKLFF
J: TRBJ1-4
D: TRBD1
size: NA
V: TRBV2

DNA: TGTGCCAGCAGTACCGGGACTAGCGGGTCTAGCACAGATACGCAGTATTTT
CDR3: CASSTGTSGSSTDTQYF
J: TRBJ2-3
D: TRBD2
size: once
V: TRBV28

DNA: TGTGCCAGCAGCGTAGGGGGGACTAGCGGTTACGAGCAGTACTTC
CDR3: CASSVGGTSGYEQYF
J: TRBJ2-7
D: TRBD2
size: NA
V: TRBV9

DNA: TGTGCCAGCAGTCTTACAGGGGGCAGGACCGGGGAGCTGTTTTTT
CDR3: CASSLTGGRTGELFF
J: TRBJ2-2
D: TRBD1
size: NA
V: TRBV28

DNA: TGTGCCAGGGTTTCCGGAAACACCATATATTTT
CDR3: CARVSGNTIYF
J: TRBJ1-3
D: NA
size: NA
V: TRBV30

DNA: TGTGCCAGCAGTTTCAGAGTAACCTACGAGCAGTACTTC
CDR3: CASSFRVTYEQYF
J: TRBJ2-7
D: NA
size: NA
V: TRBV5-6

DNA: TGTGCCAGCAGCTTAGGGACAGGGGGAACTAATGAAAAACTGTTTTTT
CDR3: CASSLGTGGTNEKLFF
J: TRBJ1-4
D: TRBD1
size: NA
V: TRBV11-2

DNA: TGCGCCAGCAGCCAAGCTAGCGGGACCTACAATGAGCAGTTCTTC
CDR3: CASSQASGTYNEQFF
J: TRBJ2-1
D: TRBD2
size: NA
V: TRBV4-1